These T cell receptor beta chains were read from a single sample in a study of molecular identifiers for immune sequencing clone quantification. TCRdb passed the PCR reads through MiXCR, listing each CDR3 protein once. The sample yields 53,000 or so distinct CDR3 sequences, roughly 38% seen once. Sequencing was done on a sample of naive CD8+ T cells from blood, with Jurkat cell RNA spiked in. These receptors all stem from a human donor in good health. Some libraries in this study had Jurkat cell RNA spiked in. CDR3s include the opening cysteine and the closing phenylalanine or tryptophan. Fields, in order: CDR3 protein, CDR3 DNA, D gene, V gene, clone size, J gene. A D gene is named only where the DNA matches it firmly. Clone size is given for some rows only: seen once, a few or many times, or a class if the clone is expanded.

CDR3 protein: CASSLARGDEQYF; CDR3 DNA: TGTGCCAGCAGCTTGGCCCGAGGGGACGAGCAGTACTTC; D gene: .; V gene: TRBV5-6; clone size: few; J gene: TRBJ2-7
CDR3 protein: CASSALGNEQFF; CDR3 DNA: TGTGCCAGCAGCGCGCTTGGGAATGAGCAGTTCTTC; D gene: .; V gene: TRBV9; clone size: .; J gene: TRBJ2-1
CDR3 protein: CASSIRQQETQYF; CDR3 DNA: TGTGCCAGTAGTATACGTCAGCAAGAGACCCAGTACTTC; D gene: .; V gene: TRBV19; clone size: few; J gene: TRBJ2-5
CDR3 protein: CASLGLAKNTGELFF; CDR3 DNA: TGTGCCAGTCTTGGGCTAGCGAAAAACACCGGGGAGCTGTTTTTT; D gene: .; V gene: TRBV28; clone size: many; J gene: TRBJ2-2
CDR3 protein: CASSLSNTGELFF; CDR3 DNA: TGTGCCAGCAGCCTCTCTAACACCGGGGAGCTGTTTTTT; D gene: .; V gene: TRBV7-8; clone size: few; J gene: TRBJ2-2
CDR3 protein: CASSQGPGSYEQYF; CDR3 DNA: TGTGCCAGCAGCCAAGGACCGGGTTCCTACGAGCAGTACTTC; D gene: .; V gene: TRBV7-8; clone size: .; J gene: TRBJ2-7
CDR3 protein: CASSKGSSGSTVTQYF; CDR3 DNA: TGTGCCAGCAGCAAAGGGAGTAGCGGAAGCACAGTTACGCAGTATTTT; D gene: .; V gene: TRBV21-1; clone size: .; J gene: TRBJ2-3
CDR3 protein: CASSRLLSSQETQYF; CDR3 DNA: TGTGCCAGCAGCCGCTTGCTGAGCAGCCAAGAGACCCAGTACTTC; D gene: .; V gene: TRBV27; clone size: few; J gene: TRBJ2-5
CDR3 protein: CSAGRDGRTTGELFF; CDR3 DNA: TGCAGTGCTGGCCGGGACGGACGAACCACCGGGGAGCTGTTTTTT; D gene: .; V gene: TRBV20-1; clone size: .; J gene: TRBJ2-2
CDR3 protein: CASSFFPPGQYEQYF; CDR3 DNA: TGTGCCAGCAGCTTTTTCCCCCCAGGGCAGTACGAGCAGTACTTC; D gene: .; V gene: TRBV5-6; clone size: .; J gene: TRBJ2-7
CDR3 protein: CASRAGENTEAFF; CDR3 DNA: TGTGCCAGCAGAGCAGGGGAGAACACTGAAGCTTTCTTT; D gene: .; V gene: TRBV6-2/TRBV6-3; clone size: many; J gene: TRBJ1-1
CDR3 protein: CASSHRQTNQPQHF; CDR3 DNA: TGTGCCAGCAGTCACCGACAGACCAATCAGCCCCAGCATTTT; D gene: .; V gene: TRBV28; clone size: .; J gene: TRBJ1-5
CDR3 protein: CSVMTGDNYEQYF; CDR3 DNA: TGCAGCGTCATGACAGGGGATAACTACGAGCAGTACTTC; D gene: TRBD1; V gene: TRBV29-1; clone size: many; J gene: TRBJ2-7
CDR3 protein: CATSVGDYNEQFF; CDR3 DNA: TGTGCCACCAGTGTCGGCGATTACAATGAGCAGTTCTTC; D gene: .; V gene: TRBV24-1; clone size: .; J gene: TRBJ2-1
CDR3 protein: CASSPRRTKLAGVSGELFF; CDR3 DNA: TGTGCCAGCAGCCCCCGAAGAACAAAACTAGCGGGAGTCTCCGGGGAGCTGTTTTTT; D gene: TRBD2; V gene: TRBV3-1; clone size: .; J gene: TRBJ2-2
CDR3 protein: CASSWDFGPTDTQYF; CDR3 DNA: TGTGCCAGCAGTTGGGACTTCGGGCCCACAGATACGCAGTATTTT; D gene: .; V gene: TRBV6-5; clone size: .; J gene: TRBJ2-3
CDR3 protein: CASSIGLRSETQYF; CDR3 DNA: TGTGCCAGCAGTATAGGGTTGAGGTCGGAGACCCAGTACTTC; D gene: .; V gene: TRBV6-2/TRBV6-3; clone size: .; J gene: TRBJ2-5
CDR3 protein: CASSQAPARRYEQYF; CDR3 DNA: TGCGCCAGCAGCCAAGCCCCAGCCAGGAGATACGAGCAGTACTTC; D gene: .; V gene: TRBV4-1; clone size: .; J gene: TRBJ2-7
CDR3 protein: CASSLDSGNTIYF; CDR3 DNA: TGTGCCAGCAGTTTAGACTCTGGAAACACCATATATTTT; D gene: .; V gene: TRBV27; clone size: many; J gene: TRBJ1-3
CDR3 protein: CASSEMVEQFF; CDR3 DNA: TGTGCCAGCAGTGAAATGGTTGAGCAGTTCTTC; D gene: .; V gene: TRBV2; clone size: many; J gene: TRBJ2-1
CDR3 protein: CASSQVAGSYNEQFF; CDR3 DNA: TGTGCCAGCAGCCAAGTGGCGGGTTCCTACAATGAGCAGTTCTTC; D gene: .; V gene: TRBV4-2; clone size: .; J gene: TRBJ2-1
CDR3 protein: CASNRLGYEQYF; CDR3 DNA: TGTGCCAGCAACCGACTAGGGTACGAGCAGTACTTC; D gene: .; V gene: TRBV13; clone size: many; J gene: TRBJ2-7
CDR3 protein: CASSLWGTGPPGIHNEQFF; CDR3 DNA: TGTGCCAGCAGCTTATGGGGGACAGGCCCCCCCGGCATCCACAATGAGCAGTTCTTC; D gene: TRBD1; V gene: TRBV7-3; clone size: few; J gene: TRBJ2-1
CDR3 protein: CASRGGGNLPQHF; CDR3 DNA: TGTGCCAGCAGGGGGGGCGGGAATCTGCCCCAGCATTTT; D gene: .; V gene: TRBV7-9; clone size: .; J gene: TRBJ1-5
CDR3 protein: CASSSVSLKEAATNEKLFF; CDR3 DNA: TGTGCCAGCAGTTCCGTCTCCCTAAAGGAGGCTGCAACTAATGAAAAACTGTTTTTT; D gene: .; V gene: TRBV6-9; clone size: few; J gene: TRBJ1-4
CDR3 protein: CASSQEVRLALSDTQYF; CDR3 DNA: TGCGCCAGCAGCCAAGAAGTTAGACTAGCGTTGTCAGATACGCAGTATTTT; D gene: TRBD2; V gene: TRBV4-1; clone size: many; J gene: TRBJ2-3
CDR3 protein: CAGSLDFGNTDTQYF; CDR3 DNA: TGTGCCGGCAGCTTAGATTTCGGGAACACAGATACGCAGTATTTT; D gene: .; V gene: TRBV7-2; clone size: .; J gene: TRBJ2-3
CDR3 protein: CSASPGQGVGTDTQYF; CDR3 DNA: TGCAGTGCTAGTCCCGGGCAGGGGGTGGGAACAGATACGCAGTATTTT; D gene: TRBD1; V gene: TRBV20-1; clone size: .; J gene: TRBJ2-3
CDR3 protein: CASSSGIGNQPQHF; CDR3 DNA: TGTGCCAGCAGTTCTGGGATTGGCAATCAGCCCCAGCATTTT; D gene: .; V gene: TRBV6-2/TRBV6-3; clone size: .; J gene: TRBJ1-5
CDR3 protein: CASNDLAGPQETQYF; CDR3 DNA: TGTGCCAGCAATGACCTAGCGGGGCCACAAGAGACCCAGTACTTC; D gene: TRBD2; V gene: TRBV6-4; clone size: .; J gene: TRBJ2-5
CDR3 protein: CASSSHLDPRPGEQYF; CDR3 DNA: TGTGCCAGCAGCTCCCACCTTGACCCACGGCCTGGTGAGCAGTACTTC; D gene: .; V gene: TRBV7-2; clone size: .; J gene: TRBJ2-7
CDR3 protein: CASSWADMNTEAFF; CDR3 DNA: TGCGCCAGCAGCTGGGCGGACATGAACACTGAAGCTTTCTTT; D gene: .; V gene: TRBV5-1; clone size: few; J gene: TRBJ1-1
CDR3 protein: CASSPLGTDTQYF; CDR3 DNA: TGTGCCAGCAGCCCCCTGGGTACAGATACGCAGTATTTT; D gene: .; V gene: TRBV9; clone size: many; J gene: TRBJ2-3
CDR3 protein: CASSLGSNEQFF; CDR3 DNA: TGTGCCAGCAGTCTGGGTTCCAATGAGCAGTTCTTC; D gene: .; V gene: TRBV7-8; clone size: many; J gene: TRBJ2-1
CDR3 protein: CASSEYPPYEQYF; CDR3 DNA: TGTGCCAGCAGTGAATATCCCCCCTACGAGCAGTACTTC; D gene: .; V gene: TRBV6-1; clone size: few; J gene: TRBJ2-7
CDR3 protein: CASSGGTRWSYNEQFF; CDR3 DNA: TGTGCCAGCAGTGGCGGGACTAGGTGGTCCTACAATGAGCAGTTCTTC; D gene: TRBD2; V gene: TRBV2; clone size: .; J gene: TRBJ2-1
CDR3 protein: CASSLFPGQGAGQYF; CDR3 DNA: TGTGCCAGCAGTTTATTTCCGGGACAGGGGGCCGGGCAGTACTTC; D gene: TRBD1; V gene: TRBV28; clone size: few; J gene: TRBJ2-7
CDR3 protein: CASSSGTVGTEAFF; CDR3 DNA: TGTGCCAGCAGCTCCGGGACAGTCGGCACTGAAGCTTTCTTT; D gene: TRBD1; V gene: TRBV5-6; clone size: few; J gene: TRBJ1-1
CDR3 protein: CASSLDGAPEQFF; CDR3 DNA: TGTGCCAGCAGCTTAGATGGGGCGCCAGAGCAGTTCTTC; D gene: .; V gene: TRBV7-8; clone size: .; J gene: TRBJ2-1
CDR3 protein: CASSLGTGETYTF; CDR3 DNA: TGTGCCAGCAGCTTAGGCACCGGGGAGACCTACACCTTC; D gene: .; V gene: TRBV13; clone size: .; J gene: TRBJ1-2
CDR3 protein: CASSLTGQGREKLIF; CDR3 DNA: TGTGCCAGCAGCCTAACTGGACAGGGCAGAGAAAAACTGATTTTT; D gene: TRBD1; V gene: TRBV6-5; clone size: .; J gene: TRBJ1-4
CDR3 protein: CASSIAQQLNTEAFF; CDR3 DNA: TGTGCCAGTAGTATAGCCCAACAGCTTAACACTGAAGCTTTCTTT; D gene: .; V gene: TRBV19; clone size: .; J gene: TRBJ1-1
CDR3 protein: CASSSAYMNIQYF; CDR3 DNA: TGTGCCAGCAGCTCCGCTTACATGAACATTCAGTACTTC; D gene: .; V gene: TRBV11-2; clone size: many; J gene: TRBJ2-4
CDR3 protein: CASSDRDSVTGELFF; CDR3 DNA: TGTGCCAGCAGTGACCGGGACAGTGTCACCGGGGAGCTGTTTTTT; D gene: TRBD1; V gene: TRBV28; clone size: .; J gene: TRBJ2-2
CDR3 protein: CASSLHMNTEAFF; CDR3 DNA: TGTGCCAGCAGCTTACATATGAACACTGAAGCTTTCTTT; D gene: .; V gene: TRBV7-9; clone size: many; J gene: TRBJ1-1
CDR3 protein: CASSQDPAVLRGSSYEQYF; CDR3 DNA: TGCGCCAGCAGCCAAGACCCGGCCGTGTTGCGGGGGAGCTCCTACGAGCAGTACTTC; D gene: TRBD2; V gene: TRBV4-1; clone size: .; J gene: TRBJ2-7
CDR3 protein: CASSLGDTQYF; CDR3 DNA: TGTGCCAGCAGTCTCGGGGATACGCAGTATTTT; D gene: .; V gene: TRBV28; clone size: many; J gene: TRBJ2-3
CDR3 protein: CASSQDRGNQETQYF; CDR3 DNA: TGCGCCAGCAGCCAAGACAGGGGCAACCAAGAGACCCAGTACTTC; D gene: .; V gene: TRBV4-1; clone size: few; J gene: TRBJ2-5
CDR3 protein: CASSGSENTIYF; CDR3 DNA: TGTGCCAGCAGCGGGTCCGAAAACACCATATATTTT; D gene: .; V gene: TRBV9; clone size: many; J gene: TRBJ1-3
CDR3 protein: CASSNEGQSVTDTQYF; CDR3 DNA: TGTGCCAGCAGTAACGAGGGACAGTCTGTCACAGATACGCAGTATTTT; D gene: TRBD1; V gene: TRBV6-5; clone size: few; J gene: TRBJ2-3
CDR3 protein: CASSWDKSTDTQYF; CDR3 DNA: TGTGCCAGCAGCTGGGACAAAAGCACAGATACGCAGTATTTT; D gene: .; V gene: TRBV11-2; clone size: many; J gene: TRBJ2-3